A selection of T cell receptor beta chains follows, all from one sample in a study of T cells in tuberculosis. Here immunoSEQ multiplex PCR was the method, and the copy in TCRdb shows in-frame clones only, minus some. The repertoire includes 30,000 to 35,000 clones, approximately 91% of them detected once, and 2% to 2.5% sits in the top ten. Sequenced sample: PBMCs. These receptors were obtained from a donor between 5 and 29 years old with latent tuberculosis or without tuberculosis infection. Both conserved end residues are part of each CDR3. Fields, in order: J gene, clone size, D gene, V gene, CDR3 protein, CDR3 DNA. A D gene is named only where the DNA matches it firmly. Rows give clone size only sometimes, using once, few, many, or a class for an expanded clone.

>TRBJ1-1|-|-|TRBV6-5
CAVEGAGTEAFF
TGTGCCGTTGAAGGGGCAGGGACTGAAGCTTTCTTT
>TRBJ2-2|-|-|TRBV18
CASSAPTGRNTGELFF
TGTGCCAGCTCTGCCCCAACAGGGCGGAACACCGGGGAGCTGTTTTTT
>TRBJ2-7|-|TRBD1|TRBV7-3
CASSLTRDRTYEQYF
TGTGCCAGCAGCTTAACCCGGGACAGGACCTACGAGCAGTACTTC
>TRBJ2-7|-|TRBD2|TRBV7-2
CASSFRELAGGSEQYF
TGTGCCAGCAGCTTCAGAGAACTAGCGGGAGGCAGCGAGCAGTACTTC
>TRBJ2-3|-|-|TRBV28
CASTPYGGKDTQYF
TGTGCCAGCACCCCTTACGGGGGAAAAGATACGCAGTATTTT
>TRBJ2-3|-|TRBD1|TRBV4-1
CASSHPPGQGSTDTQYF
TGCGCCAGCAGCCACCCCCCGGGACAGGGGTCAACAGATACGCAGTATTTT
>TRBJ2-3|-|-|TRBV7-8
CASSLSVRVDTQYF
TGTGCCAGCAGCTTATCGGTCAGGGTTGATACGCAGTATTTT
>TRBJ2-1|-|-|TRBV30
CAWSPGKIEFF
TGTGCCTGGAGTCCAGGGAAAATTGAGTTCTTC
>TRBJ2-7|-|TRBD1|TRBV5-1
CASSWGQPSYEQYF
TGCGCCAGCAGCTGGGGACAGCCTTCCTACGAGCAGTACTTC
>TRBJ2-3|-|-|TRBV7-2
CASSLSSAFTDTQYF
TGTGCCAGCAGCTTATCTAGCGCCTTCACAGATACGCAGTATTTT
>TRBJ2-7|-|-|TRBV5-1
CASSAVREASPYEQYF
TGCGCCAGCAGCGCGGTAAGGGAGGCATCTCCCTACGAGCAGTACTTC
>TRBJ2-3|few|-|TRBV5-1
CASSFYRETDTQYF
TGCGCCAGCAGCTTTTACAGGGAAACAGATACGCAGTATTTT
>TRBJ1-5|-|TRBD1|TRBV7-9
CASSTLGAGQSNQPQHF
TGTGCCAGCAGCACCCTGGGGGCGGGACAGAGCAATCAGCCCCAGCATTTT
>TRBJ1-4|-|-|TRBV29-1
CSVPMWGEGEKLFF
TGCAGCGTCCCAATGTGGGGGGAAGGCGAAAAACTGTTTTTT
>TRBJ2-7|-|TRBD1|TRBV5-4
CASSYRDRVHEQYF
TGTGCCAGCAGCTACCGGGACAGGGTCCACGAGCAGTACTTC
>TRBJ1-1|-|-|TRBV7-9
CASSLLGATEAFF
TGTGCCAGCAGCTTACTGGGGGCTACTGAAGCTTTCTTT
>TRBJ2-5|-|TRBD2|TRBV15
CATSRDLVAGDNQETQYF
TGTGCCACCAGCAGAGATCTGGTGGCGGGAGATAACCAAGAGACCCAGTACTTC
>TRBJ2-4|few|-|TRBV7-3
CASSLSGITKNIQYF
TGTGCCAGCAGCTTATCAGGGATTACCAAAAACATTCAGTACTTC
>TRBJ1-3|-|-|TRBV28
CASRDSFSGNTIYF
TGTGCCAGCAGGGACAGTTTTTCTGGAAACACCATATATTTT
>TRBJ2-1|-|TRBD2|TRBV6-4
CASSVVGTSGEQFF
TGTGCCAGCAGTGTTGTCGGGACTAGTGGTGAGCAGTTCTTC
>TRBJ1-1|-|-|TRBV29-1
CSVEVGVNTEAFF
TGCAGCGTTGAAGTTGGAGTGAACACTGAAGCTTTCTTT
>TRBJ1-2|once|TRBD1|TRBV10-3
CATTGGAGVSYGYTF
TGTGCCACCACAGGGGGGGCCGGGGTTAGCTATGGCTACACCTTC
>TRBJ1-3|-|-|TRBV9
CASSVGPRHGNTIYF
TGTGCCAGCAGCGTAGGACCCAGGCACGGAAACACCATATATTTT
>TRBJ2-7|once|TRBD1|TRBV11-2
CASSGQGRGGHEQYF
TGTGCCAGCAGCGGACAGGGCAGGGGAGGCCACGAGCAGTACTTC
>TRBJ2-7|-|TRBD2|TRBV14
CASSPNLLAGGPPYEQYF
TGTGCCAGCAGCCCCAACCTACTAGCGGGAGGGCCGCCCTACGAGCAGTACTTC
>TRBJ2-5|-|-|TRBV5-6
CASSPSGAQETQYF
TGTGCCAGCAGCCCCTCAGGGGCCCAAGAGACCCAGTACTTC
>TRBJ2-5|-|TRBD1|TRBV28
CASSLRQGGETQYF
TGTGCCAGCAGTTTGAGACAGGGGGGGGAGACCCAGTACTTC
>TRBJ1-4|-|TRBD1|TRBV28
CASSSRGLYEKLFF
TGTGCCAGCAGTTCCAGGGGGCTTTATGAAAAACTGTTTTTT
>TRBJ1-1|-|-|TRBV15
CATSTWDSNTEAFF
TGTGCCACCAGCACCTGGGACTCGAACACTGAAGCTTTCTTT
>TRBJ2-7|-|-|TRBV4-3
CASSQERGTYEQYF
TGCGCCAGCAGCCAAGAGCGCGGAACCTACGAGCAGTACTTC
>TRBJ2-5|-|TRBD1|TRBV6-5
CASSDRGETQYF
TGTGCCAGCAGTGACAGGGGGGAGACCCAGTACTTC
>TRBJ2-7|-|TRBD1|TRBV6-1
CASTPYRDSSYEQYF
TGTGCCAGCACCCCCTACCGGGACAGTTCCTACGAGCAGTACTTC
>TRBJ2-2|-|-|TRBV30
CAWFHGELFF
TGTGCCTGGTTTCACGGGGAGCTGTTTTTT
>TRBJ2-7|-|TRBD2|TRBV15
CATSRDEVLAGGSSYEQYF
TGTGCCACCAGCAGAGATGAGGTGCTAGCGGGAGGTTCCTCCTACGAGCAGTACTTC
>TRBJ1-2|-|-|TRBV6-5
CASSLWDKGIYGYTF
TGTGCCAGCAGTTTATGGGACAAAGGAATCTATGGCTACACCTTC